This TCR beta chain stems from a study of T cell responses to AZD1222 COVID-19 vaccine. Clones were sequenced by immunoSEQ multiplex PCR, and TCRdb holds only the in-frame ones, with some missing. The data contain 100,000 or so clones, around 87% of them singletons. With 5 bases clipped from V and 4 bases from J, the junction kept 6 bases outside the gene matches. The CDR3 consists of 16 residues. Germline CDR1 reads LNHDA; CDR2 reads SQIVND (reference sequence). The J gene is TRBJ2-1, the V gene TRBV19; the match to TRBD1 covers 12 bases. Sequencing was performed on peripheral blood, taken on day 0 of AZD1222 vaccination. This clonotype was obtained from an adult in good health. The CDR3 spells CASSPGTGGPYNEQFF. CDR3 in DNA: TGTGCCAGTAGTCCCGGGACAGGGGGCCCATACAATGAGCAGTTCTTC.